These 5 T cell receptor beta chains share one sample of origin, sequenced in a study of blood T cell repertoires in COVID-19. Libraries were prepared by immunoSEQ multiplex PCR; TCRdb keeps only in-frame clonotypes and omits some of them. Here the sample spans some 190,000 clones, 60% to 85% being singletons. Sequencing was carried out using peripheral blood. Receptors originate from a woman aged 45-60 years with active or convalescent COVID-19.

This clone appeared once. V is TRBV6-2 or TRBV6-3 and J is TRBJ1-6; D is perhaps TRBD1 (6 bases). The germline V gene encodes CDR1 MNHEY and CDR2 SVGEGT. V lost 3 bases and J lost 7, with 10 bases in between. This CDR3 is built from 14 residues. Written as DNA, the CDR3 is TGTGCCAGCAGTTATGGGACAAGAAATTCACCCCTCCACTTT. Protein product: CASSYGTRNSPLHF.

The chain uses TRBV9 and TRBJ1-1, with D maybe TRBD1 (6 bases). Trimming shortened V by 0 bases and J by 6 bases, and 21 bases separated the two germline ends. CDR3 size: 17 residues. Germline assignment: CDR1 SGDLS and CDR2 YYNGEE. The CDR3 sequence: CASSVGGQGPGMAEAFF. Here the CDR3 DNA reads TGTGCCAGCAGCGTAGGGGGGCAGGGCCCCGGCATGGCTGAAGCTTTCTTT. The full variable domain, with the rest looked up from reference TRBV9 and TRBJ1-1, is DSGVTQTPKHLITATGQRVTLRCSPRSGDLSVYWYQQSLDQGLQFLIQYYNGEERAKGNILERFSAQQFPDLHSELNLSSLELGDSALYFCASSVGGQGPGMAEAFFGQGTRLTVV.

V and J are TRBV10-3 and TRBJ2-7; 7 nucleotides match TRBD1. Germline V gene data show CDR1 as ENHRY and CDR2 as SYGVKD. V trimming: 6 bases; J trimming: 3 bases; junction bases outside the gene matches: 5. This CDR3 has 13 amino acids. The CDR3 nucleotides read TGTGCCATCAGGGGGACAGTTGGCTACGAGCAGTACTTC. Residues: CAIRGTVGYEQYF.

The V gene is TRBV10-3, the J gene TRBJ2-1; D may be TRBD2 (6 bases). CDR3 size: 14 residues. Trimming cost V 10 bases and J 6 bases, with 19 bases left between them. CDR1 and CDR2 (germline): ENHRY, SYGVKD. The CDR3 nucleotides are TGTGCCACCGTTCGGACGGGGGACCGCAATGAGCAGTTCTTC. Amino acid sequence: CATVRTGDRNEQFF.

This chain links TRBV7-9 with TRBJ2-5; the match to TRBD1 covers 9 bases. CDR1 is SEHNR, CDR2 FQNEAQ, per germline (reference sequence). V trimming: 5 bases; J trimming: 3 bases; junction bases outside the gene matches: 4. This CDR3 spans 14 amino acids. CDR3 DNA: TGTGCCAGCAGCGTAGGGACAGGGAAAGAGACCCAGTACTTC. Translating gives CASSVGTGKETQYF. The full variable domain, rest sourced from reference TRBV7-9 and TRBJ2-5, is DTGVSQNPRHKITKRGQNVTFRCDPISEHNRLYWYRQTLGQGPEFLTYFQNEAQLEKSRLLSDRFSAERPKGSFSTLEIQRTEQGDSAMYLCASSVGTGKETQYFGPGTRLLVL.